The present TCR beta chain was sequenced within a study of blood T cells in healthy people across ages. Study-level findings and limits: Diversity was estimated from one million T cells, and these estimates were considered underestimates.

As regards this clonotype: Its antigen is currently unknown.

A sample-barcoded 5' primer and a J-beta primer mix were used in a second PCR of roughly 7 to 11 cycles. Every single cDNA molecule received a tag from a template-switch adaptor with 12 random nucleotides. MiXCR was run by TCRdb on the 5' RACE reads, yielding one entry per CDR3 protein. This sample yields around 1,900,000 distinct CDR3 sequences, of which more than 35% are seen a single time; 20% to 25% belongs to the top ten. The receptor was isolated from a human donor in good health. The sample was blood.

The DNA of the CDR3 is TGTGCCAGCGGGGTGATGGGGGAAGCGGGCGGCTACACCTTC. Translation gives CASGVMGEAGGYTF. The rearrangement uses TRBV7-8 and TRBJ1-2, with D tentatively TRBD1 (5 bases). The CDR3 totals 14 residues. The germline CDR1 and CDR2 sequences are SGHVS and FQNEAQ. V gave up 8 bases and J gave up 8 bases, with 21 bases separating them.